The next 21 T cell receptor beta chains were all read from a single sample in a study of blood T cell repertoires in COVID-19 (dated by TCRdb to about 2020). Library method: the immunoSEQ multiplex PCR assay. This immuneACCESS table, as held by TCRdb, lists in-frame sequences with V and J called but not all clones. Of the missing ones, under half trace to an unresolved V gene in checked studies; the others have no known cause. This sample has 150,000 to 200,000 clones in its table, and about three quarters of those were observed once. The biggest ten clones account for 2.8% of the sample. The specimen was peripheral blood. The receptor source for this set is a woman of 80 years or more with active or convalescent COVID-19.

The chain carries TRBV4-3 and TRBJ2-3; 11 bases agree with TRBD1. Germline assignment: CDR1 LGHNA and CDR2 YSLEER. The CDR3 runs to 16 residues. V dropped 3 bases and J dropped 4; count of bases not matched to a gene: 6. CDR3 in DNA: TGCGCCAGCAGCCAGAGGACAGGGGGCAGGGCAGATACGCAGTATTTT. Translated: CASSQRTGGRADTQYF.

This chain connects TRBV3-1 (or the pseudogene TRBV3-2) to TRBJ1-1; D unclear. Trimming took off 1 base at V and 3 bases at J, with 12 bases between the two ends. In germline, CDR1 is LGHDT, CDR2 YNNKEL (reference sequence). This CDR3 contains 15 residues. The CDR3 is CASSQVSGMYTEAFF. As DNA, the CDR3 is TGTGCCAGCAGCCAAGTCTCCGGTATGTACACTGAAGCTTTCTTT.

The chain employs TRBV20-1 and TRBJ2-3; the match to TRBD2 covers 12 bases. Germline V gene sequence: CDR1 DFQATT, CDR2 SNEGSKA (reference sequence). The trim removed 3 bases at V and 3 bases at J, leaving 7 bases unmatched. The CDR3 sequence is 16 residues long. The CDR3 loop is CSASPASGGATDTQYF. The CDR3 nucleotides are TGCAGTGCTAGTCCGGCTAGCGGGGGGGCTACAGATACGCAGTATTTT.

This clone was counted between two and nine times. The V and J genes are TRBV3-1 (or the pseudogene TRBV3-2) and TRBJ1-2; D may be TRBD1 (5 bases). Germline V gene lookup returns CDR1 LGHDT and CDR2 YNNKEL (reference sequence). V was cut by 1 base and J by 5 bases, with 14 bases left in between. The CDR3 length is 15 residues. CDR3 protein: CASSQGALGGYGYTF. The DNA for the CDR3 is TGTGCCAGCAGCCAAGGGGCGCTGGGGGGGTATGGCTACACCTTC.

The genes are TRBV5-4 and TRBJ2-3; 9 nucleotides align to TRBD2. V lost 4 bases and J lost 4; bases outside the gene matches: 7. Germline V gene sequence: CDR1 SGHNT, CDR2 YYREEE (reference sequence). The CDR3 is 15 amino acids. The CDR3 coding sequence is TGTGCCAGCAGCCCCTATGAGCGGGGGGCAGATACGCAGTATTTT. Residues: CASSPYERGADTQYF.

The rearrangement links TRBV18 to TRBJ1-2; D might be TRBD1 (6 bases). Deletions cut 4 bases from V and 4 bases from J, with 19 bases between. The CDR3 covers 16 residues. Looked up from germline, CDR1 is KGHSH and CDR2 is LQKENI. The CDR3 DNA reads TGTGCCAGCTCACGCTCCCACCCGCAGGGGCCCTATGGCTACACCTTC. Its translation: CASSRSHPQGPYGYTF.

The V gene is TRBV13, the J gene TRBJ1-2, with 9 bases fitting TRBD1. Germline V lookup: CDR1 PRHDT, CDR2 FYEKMQ (reference sequence). The CDR3 is 19 residues long. V gave up 5 bases and J gave up 4 bases; unmatched junction bases: 20. CDR3 region: CASSIRNRDRVPHLYGYTF. The CDR3 DNA follows: TGTGCCAGCAGCATACGAAACCGGGACAGGGTACCCCACCTCTATGGCTACACCTTC. Combining the CDR3 with reference TRBV13 and TRBJ1-2 gives the whole variable domain AAGVIQSPRHLIKEKRETATLKCYPIPRHDTVYWYQQGPGQDPQFLISFYEKMQSDKGSIPDRFSAQQFSDYHSELNMSSLELGDSALYFCASSIRNRDRVPHLYGYTFGSGTRLTVV.

This clone came up once. The rearrangement uses TRBV5-1 and TRBJ2-3, with 9 bases that match TRBD2. The CDR3 contains 16 residues. Germline lookup yields CDR1 SGHRS and CDR2 YFSETQ. V shed 3 bases, J shed 1 base, and the junction held 6 bases outside the gene matches. Here the CDR3 DNA reads TGCGCCAGCAGCTCCCCCTCTAGCGGGGGCACAGATACGCAGTATTTT. This translates into CASSSPSSGGTDTQYF.

The rearrangement links TRBV12-3 or TRBV12-4 to TRBJ1-2; 7 bases agree with TRBD1. J was trimmed by 3 bases and V by 6 bases; bases with no gene match: 4. The CDR3 is 13 amino acids. The CDR3 loop reads CASRRQGYYGYTF. The DNA for the CDR3 is TGTGCCAGCAGGAGACAGGGATACTATGGCTACACCTTC.

The V call is TRBV2, the J call TRBJ2-1, with 10 positions matching TRBD1. Germline V gene data show CDR1 as SNHLY and CDR2 as FYNNEI. There are 15 residues in the CDR3. The trim removed 2 bases at V and 8 bases at J, leaving 6 bases unmatched. CDR3 in amino acids: CASSEPGQGLDEQFF. CDR3 coding DNA: TGTGCCAGCAGTGAACCGGGACAGGGGCTGGATGAGCAGTTCTTC.

V gene TRBV4-2 combines with J gene TRBJ1-2, with D possibly matching TRBD1 (5 bases). This CDR3 spans 15 amino acids. CDR1 and CDR2 from the germline V gene are LGHNA and YNFKEQ. V was cut by 0 bases and J by 1 base, with 9 bases left in between. The CDR3 DNA reads TGTGCCAGCAGCCAAGATGCAGGGATTAACTATGGCTACACCTTC. This sequence encodes CASSQDAGINYGYTF.

The rearrangement uses TRBV6-2 or TRBV6-3 and TRBJ2-7; 7 bases are a match to TRBD1. The CDR3 loop spans 15 amino acids. Trimming took 0 bases from V and 4 from J; bases not matched to a gene: 6. CDR1 and CDR2 (germline): MNHEY, SVGEGT. CDR3 DNA: TGTGCCAGCAGTTACTCGACAGGGACCACATACGAGCAGTACTTC. As protein: CASSYSTGTTYEQYF.

The chain has TRBV15 and TRBJ1-5; D remains unclear. Germline assignment: CDR1 LNHNV and CDR2 YYDKDF (reference sequence). V was shortened by 0 bases and J by 4 bases, with 10 bases between the two germline ends. The length of the CDR3 is 15 residues. CDR3 in amino acids: CATSREMATNQPQHF. The DNA for the CDR3 is TGTGCCACCAGCAGAGAAATGGCGACTAATCAGCCCCAGCATTTT.

The chain combines TRBV5-1 with TRBJ1-2, with 8 nucleotides matching TRBD1. The V segment lost 3 bases and the J segment 2 bases; nucleotides outside the gene matches: 3. CDR1 is SGHRS, CDR2 YFSETQ, per germline. The CDR3 runs to 14 residues. This CDR3 is CASSSRTGNYGYTF. For the CDR3, the DNA is TGCGCCAGCAGCTCCCGGACAGGGAACTATGGCTACACCTTC.

The CDR3 spells CASSLMSTSYNEQFF. CDR3 DNA: TGTGCCAGCAGCTTGATGTCCACCAGCTACAATGAGCAGTTCTTC. The rearrangement joins TRBV5-6 to TRBJ2-1; no reliable D call. The CDR3 sequence is 15 residues long. V lost 1 base and J lost 3, with 11 bases in between. The germline CDR1 and CDR2 sequences are SGHDT and YYEEEE.

The chain carries TRBV5-1 and TRBJ1-1; 8 bases agree with TRBD1. The CDR3 is 16 amino acids. V lost 1 base, J lost 1 base, and 6 bases stayed unmatched. CDR1 and CDR2 (germline): SGHRS, YFSETQ. CDR3 coding DNA: TGCGCCAGCAGCTTGATAGTTGGGACAGGGAACACTGAAGCTTTCTTT. Protein sequence: CASSLIVGTGNTEAFF.

The gene calls are TRBV10-1 and TRBJ1-1; D unclear. Germline assignment: CDR1 WNHNN and CDR2 SYGVQD (reference sequence). The germline V and J ends were trimmed by 0 bases and 1 base, with 6 bases remaining between them. The CDR3 loop spans 14 amino acids. In DNA, the CDR3 is TGCGCCAGCAGTGAGTCTAAAGCGAACACTGAAGCTTTCTTT. This encodes CASSESKANTEAFF.

The J gene is TRBJ2-7, the V gene TRBV6-2 or TRBV6-3, with 11 positions matching TRBD1. The CDR3 has 15 residues. Germline V lookup: CDR1 MNHEY, CDR2 SVGEGT. The junction had 6 bases not matched to a gene; V was cut back by 5 bases and J by 3 bases. This CDR3 is CASSQTGTGGYEQYF. DNA for the CDR3: TGTGCCAGCAGTCAAACCGGGACAGGGGGCTACGAGCAGTACTTC.

This chain connects TRBV5-4 to TRBJ1-2, with D tentatively TRBD1 (5 bases). The germline V gene has CDR1 SGHNT and CDR2 YYREEE (reference sequence). Trimming shortened V by 0 bases and J by 8 bases, and 17 bases separated the two germline ends. CDR3 length: 15 amino acids. The CDR3 DNA reads TGTGCCAGCAGCTTGGAGGCCAGCGGGGCCTGGGGCTACACCTTC. Amino acids: CASSLEASGAWGYTF.

This chain joins TRBV11-2 and TRBJ2-3; 11 bases fit TRBD2. The germline gives CDR1 SGHAT, CDR2 FQNNGV. V lost 4 bases and J lost 6; bases outside the gene matches: 3. There are 14 residues in the CDR3. DNA for the CDR3: TGTGCCAGCAGCTCGACTAGCGGGGTGGATACGCAGTATTTT. Translating gives CASSSTSGVDTQYF.

The chain couples TRBV11-2 to TRBJ2-5, with TRBD2 identical over 13 bases. The germline V gene has CDR1 SGHAT and CDR2 FQNNGV. J was trimmed by 10 bases and V by 5 bases; bases with no gene match: 13. The CDR3 consists of 16 residues. The CDR3 loop reads CASSPRTSGGVLRQYF. As DNA, the CDR3 is TGTGCCAGCAGCCCGAGAACTAGCGGGGGGGTGTTGCGCCAGTACTTC.